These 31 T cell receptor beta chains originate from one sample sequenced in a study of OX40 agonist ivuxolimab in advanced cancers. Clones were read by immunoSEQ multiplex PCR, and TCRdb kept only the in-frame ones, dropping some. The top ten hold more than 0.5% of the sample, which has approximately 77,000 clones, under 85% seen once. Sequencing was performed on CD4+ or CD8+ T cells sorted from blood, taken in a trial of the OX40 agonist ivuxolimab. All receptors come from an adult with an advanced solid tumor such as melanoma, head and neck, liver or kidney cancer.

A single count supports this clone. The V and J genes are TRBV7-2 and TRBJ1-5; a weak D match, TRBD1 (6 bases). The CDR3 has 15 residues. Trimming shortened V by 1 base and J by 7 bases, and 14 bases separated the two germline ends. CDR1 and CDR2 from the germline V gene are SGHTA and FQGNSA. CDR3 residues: CASSLDGGLGQPQHF. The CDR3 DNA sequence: TGTGCCAGCAGCTTAGACGGGGGCCTTGGGCAGCCCCAGCATTTT.

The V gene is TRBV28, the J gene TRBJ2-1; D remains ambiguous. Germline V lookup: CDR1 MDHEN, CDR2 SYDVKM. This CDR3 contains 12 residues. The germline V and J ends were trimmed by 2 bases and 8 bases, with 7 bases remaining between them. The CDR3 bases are TGTGCCAGCAGTTTAGCCAAGGATGAGCAGTTCTTC. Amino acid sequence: CASSLAKDEQFF.

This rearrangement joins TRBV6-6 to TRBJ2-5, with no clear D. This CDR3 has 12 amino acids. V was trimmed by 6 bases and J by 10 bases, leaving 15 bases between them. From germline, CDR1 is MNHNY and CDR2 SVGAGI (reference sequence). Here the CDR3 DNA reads TGTGCCAGCAGACCGGACGGACCAAACCAGTACTTC. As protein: CASRPDGPNQYF.

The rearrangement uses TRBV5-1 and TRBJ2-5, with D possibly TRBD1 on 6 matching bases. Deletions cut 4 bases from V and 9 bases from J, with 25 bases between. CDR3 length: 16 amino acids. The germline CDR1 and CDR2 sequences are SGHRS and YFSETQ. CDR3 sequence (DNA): TGCGCCAGCAGCATTGACCACGGGACACCCTATGAGGCCCAGTACTTC. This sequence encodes CASSIDHGTPYEAQYF.

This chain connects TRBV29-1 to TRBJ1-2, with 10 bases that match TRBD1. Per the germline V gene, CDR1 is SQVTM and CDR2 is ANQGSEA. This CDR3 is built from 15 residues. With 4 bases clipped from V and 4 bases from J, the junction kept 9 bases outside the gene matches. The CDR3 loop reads CSVVLTGGGGYGYTF. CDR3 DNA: TGCAGCGTTGTCCTGACAGGGGGCGGTGGCTATGGCTACACCTTC.

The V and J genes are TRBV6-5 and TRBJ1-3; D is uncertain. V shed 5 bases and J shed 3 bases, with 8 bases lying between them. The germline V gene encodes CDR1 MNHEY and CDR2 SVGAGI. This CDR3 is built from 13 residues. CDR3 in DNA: TGTGCCAGCAGTCCAGGACGTGGAAACACCATATATTTT. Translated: CASSPGRGNTIYF.

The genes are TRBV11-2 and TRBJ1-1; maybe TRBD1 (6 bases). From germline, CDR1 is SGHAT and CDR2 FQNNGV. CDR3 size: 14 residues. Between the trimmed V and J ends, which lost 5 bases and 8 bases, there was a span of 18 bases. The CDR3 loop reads CASSLSLDSSEAFF. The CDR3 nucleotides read TGTGCCAGCAGCCTATCTTTGGACAGCTCAGAAGCTTTCTTT.

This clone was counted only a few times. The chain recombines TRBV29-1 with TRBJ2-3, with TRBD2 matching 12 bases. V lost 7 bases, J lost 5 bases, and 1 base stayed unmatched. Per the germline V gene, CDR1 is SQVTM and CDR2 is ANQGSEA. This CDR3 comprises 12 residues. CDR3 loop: CSGGLAGDTQYF. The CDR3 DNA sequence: TGCAGCGGGGGACTAGCGGGAGATACGCAGTATTTT.

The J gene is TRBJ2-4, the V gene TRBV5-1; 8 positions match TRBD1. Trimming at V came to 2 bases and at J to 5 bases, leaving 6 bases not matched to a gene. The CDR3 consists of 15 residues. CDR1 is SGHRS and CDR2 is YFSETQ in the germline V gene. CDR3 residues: CASSFGGQGENIQYF. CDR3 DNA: TGCGCCAGCAGCTTCGGCGGACAGGGTGAAAACATTCAGTACTTC.

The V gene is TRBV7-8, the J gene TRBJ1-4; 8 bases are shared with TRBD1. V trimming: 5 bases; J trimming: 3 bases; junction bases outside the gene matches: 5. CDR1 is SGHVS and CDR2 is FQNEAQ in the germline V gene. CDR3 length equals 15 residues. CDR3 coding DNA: TGTGCCAGCAGCGTAAGACAGGGGTCTAATGAAAAACTGTTTTTT. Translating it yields CASSVRQGSNEKLFF.

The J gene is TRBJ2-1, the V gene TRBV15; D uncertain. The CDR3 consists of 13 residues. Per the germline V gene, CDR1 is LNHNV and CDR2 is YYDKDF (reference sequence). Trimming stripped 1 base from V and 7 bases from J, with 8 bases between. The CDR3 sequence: CATSRGRPNEQFF. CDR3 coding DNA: TGTGCCACCAGCAGAGGTCGACCAAATGAGCAGTTCTTC.

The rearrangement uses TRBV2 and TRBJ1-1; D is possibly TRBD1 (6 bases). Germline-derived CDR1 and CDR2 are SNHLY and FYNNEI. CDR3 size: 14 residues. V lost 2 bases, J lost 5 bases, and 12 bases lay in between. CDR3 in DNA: TGTGCCAGCAGTGAAAGGGGGGGTTTAACTGAAGCTTTCTTT. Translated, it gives CASSERGGLTEAFF.

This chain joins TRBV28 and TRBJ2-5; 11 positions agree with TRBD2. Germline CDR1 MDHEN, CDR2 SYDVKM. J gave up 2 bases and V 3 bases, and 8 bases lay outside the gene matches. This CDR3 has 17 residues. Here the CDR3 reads CASSLGVLAGGQETQYF. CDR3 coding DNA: TGTGCCAGCAGTTTGGGTGTCCTAGCGGGGGGTCAAGAGACCCAGTACTTC.

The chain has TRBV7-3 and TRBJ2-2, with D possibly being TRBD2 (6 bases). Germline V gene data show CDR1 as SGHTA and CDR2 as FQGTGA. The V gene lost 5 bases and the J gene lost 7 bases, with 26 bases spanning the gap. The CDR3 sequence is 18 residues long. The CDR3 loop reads CASSPFPGLASGYGELFF. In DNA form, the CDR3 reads TGTGCCAGCAGCCCCTTCCCGGGACTCGCTTCCGGCTACGGGGAGCTGTTTTTT.

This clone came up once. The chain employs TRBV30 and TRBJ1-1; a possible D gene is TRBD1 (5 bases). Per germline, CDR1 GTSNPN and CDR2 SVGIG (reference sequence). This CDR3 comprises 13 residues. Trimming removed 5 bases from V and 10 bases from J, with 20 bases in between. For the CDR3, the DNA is TGTGCCTGGGACCCGGGACCACCCGGAGGAGCTTTCTTT. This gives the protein CAWDPGPPGGAFF.

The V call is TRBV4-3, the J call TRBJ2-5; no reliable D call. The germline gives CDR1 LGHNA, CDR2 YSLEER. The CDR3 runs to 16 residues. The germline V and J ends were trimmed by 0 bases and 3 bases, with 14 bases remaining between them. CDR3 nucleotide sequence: TGCGCCAGCAGCCAAGATGTGGTGGGTCTGGAAGAGACCCAGTACTTC. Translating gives CASSQDVVGLEETQYF.

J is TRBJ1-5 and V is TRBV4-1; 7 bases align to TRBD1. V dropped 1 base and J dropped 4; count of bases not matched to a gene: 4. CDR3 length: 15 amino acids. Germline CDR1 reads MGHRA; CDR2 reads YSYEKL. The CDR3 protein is CASSQVGTANQPQHF. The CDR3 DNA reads TGCGCCAGCAGCCAAGTAGGGACAGCGAATCAGCCCCAGCATTTT.

CDR3 in amino acids: CASSLRDGTQYF. CDR3 coding DNA: TGTGCCAGCAGCTTGCGGGACGGTACGCAGTATTTT. The chain is built from TRBV5-5 and TRBJ2-3; D is perhaps TRBD1 or TRBD2 (5 bases each). This CDR3 has 12 residues. With 1 base removed from V and 8 bases from J, the gap between germline ends came to 8 bases. Per germline, CDR1 SGHKS and CDR2 YYEKEE (reference sequence).

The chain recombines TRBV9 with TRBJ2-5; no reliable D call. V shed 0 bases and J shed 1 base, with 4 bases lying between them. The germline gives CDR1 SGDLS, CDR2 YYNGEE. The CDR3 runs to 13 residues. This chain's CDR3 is CASSVGFQETQYF. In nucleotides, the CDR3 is TGTGCCAGCAGCGTAGGGTTCCAAGAGACCCAGTACTTC.

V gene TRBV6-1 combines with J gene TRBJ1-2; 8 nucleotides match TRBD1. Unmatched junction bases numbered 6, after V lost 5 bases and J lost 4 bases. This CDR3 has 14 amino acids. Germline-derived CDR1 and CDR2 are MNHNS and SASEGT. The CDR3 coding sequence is TGTGCCAGCAGTTATACAGGGGGAGCCTATGGCTACACCTTC. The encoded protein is CASSYTGGAYGYTF.

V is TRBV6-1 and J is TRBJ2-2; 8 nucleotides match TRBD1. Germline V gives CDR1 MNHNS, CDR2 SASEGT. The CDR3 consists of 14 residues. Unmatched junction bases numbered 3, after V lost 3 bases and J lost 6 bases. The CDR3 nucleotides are TGTGCCAGCAGTGAGTGGACAGGGCCCGGGGAGCTGTTTTTT. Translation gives CASSEWTGPGELFF.

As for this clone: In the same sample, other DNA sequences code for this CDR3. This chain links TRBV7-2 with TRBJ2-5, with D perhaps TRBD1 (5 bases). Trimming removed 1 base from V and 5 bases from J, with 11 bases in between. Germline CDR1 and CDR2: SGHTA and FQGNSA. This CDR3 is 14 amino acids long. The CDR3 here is CASSLGQGYETQYF. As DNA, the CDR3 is TGTGCCAGCAGCTTAGGTCAGGGTTACGAGACCCAGTACTTC.

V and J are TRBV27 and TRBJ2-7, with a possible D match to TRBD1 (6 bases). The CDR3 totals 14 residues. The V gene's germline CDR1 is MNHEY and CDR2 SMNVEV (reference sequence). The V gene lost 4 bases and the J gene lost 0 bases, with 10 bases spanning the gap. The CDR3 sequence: CASSYDRSSYEQYF. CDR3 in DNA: TGTGCCAGCAGTTACGACAGGAGCTCCTACGAGCAGTACTTC.

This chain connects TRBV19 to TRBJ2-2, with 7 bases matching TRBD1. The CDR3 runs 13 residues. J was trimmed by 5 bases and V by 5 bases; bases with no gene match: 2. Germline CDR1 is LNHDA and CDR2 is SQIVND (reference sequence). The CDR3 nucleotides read TGTGCCAGTAGTTCACAGGGGACCGGGGAGCTGTTTTTT. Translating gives CASSSQGTGELFF.

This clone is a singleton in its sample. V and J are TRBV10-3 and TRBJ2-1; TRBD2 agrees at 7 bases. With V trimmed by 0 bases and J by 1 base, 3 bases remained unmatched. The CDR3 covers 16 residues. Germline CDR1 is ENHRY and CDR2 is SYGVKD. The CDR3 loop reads CAISESTGGSYNEQFF. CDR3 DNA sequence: TGTGCCATCAGTGAGTCAACGGGAGGTTCCTACAATGAGCAGTTCTTC.

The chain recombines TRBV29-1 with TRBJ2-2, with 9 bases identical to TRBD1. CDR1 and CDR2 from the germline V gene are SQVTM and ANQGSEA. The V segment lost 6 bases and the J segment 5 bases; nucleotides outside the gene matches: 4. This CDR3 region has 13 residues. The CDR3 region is CSVVDRGTGELFF. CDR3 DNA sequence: TGCAGCGTAGTGGACAGGGGTACCGGGGAGCTGTTTTTT.

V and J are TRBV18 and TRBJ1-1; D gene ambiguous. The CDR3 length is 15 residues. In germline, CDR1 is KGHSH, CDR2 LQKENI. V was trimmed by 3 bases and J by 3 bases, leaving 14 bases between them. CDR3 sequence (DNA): TGTGCCAGCTCACCCAGATACAACGGGGACACTGAAGCTTTCTTT. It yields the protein CASSPRYNGDTEAFF.

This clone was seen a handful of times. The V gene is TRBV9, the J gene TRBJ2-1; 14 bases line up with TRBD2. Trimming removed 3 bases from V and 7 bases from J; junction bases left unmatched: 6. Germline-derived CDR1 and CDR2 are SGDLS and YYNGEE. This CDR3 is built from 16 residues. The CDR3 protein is CASSERGTSGRNEQFF. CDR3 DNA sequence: TGTGCCAGCAGCGAGAGGGGGACTAGCGGGAGAAATGAGCAGTTCTTC.

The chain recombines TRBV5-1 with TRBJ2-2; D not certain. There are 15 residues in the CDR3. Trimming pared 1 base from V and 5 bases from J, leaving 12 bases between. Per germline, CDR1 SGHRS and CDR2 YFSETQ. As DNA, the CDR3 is TGCGCCAGCAGCTTGTCGTCTCGCACGACCGGGGAGCTGTTTTTT. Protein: CASSLSSRTTGELFF.

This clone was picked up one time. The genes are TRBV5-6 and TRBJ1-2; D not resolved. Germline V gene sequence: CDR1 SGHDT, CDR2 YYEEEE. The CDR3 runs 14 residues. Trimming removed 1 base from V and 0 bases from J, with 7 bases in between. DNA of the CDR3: TGTGCCAGCAGCTTGCCAGGAACTAACTATGGCTACACCTTC. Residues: CASSLPGTNYGYTF.

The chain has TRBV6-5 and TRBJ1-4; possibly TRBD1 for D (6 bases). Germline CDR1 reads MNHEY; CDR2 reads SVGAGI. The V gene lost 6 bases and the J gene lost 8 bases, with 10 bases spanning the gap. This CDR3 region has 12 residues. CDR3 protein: CASRKGGEKLFF. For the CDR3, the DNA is TGTGCCAGCAGGAAGGGGGGGGAAAAACTGTTTTTT.